Below are 21 T cell receptor beta chains sequenced from a single sample in a study of vaccination and CD4 T cells after COVID-19. Time point in this sample: late sampling 161 to 241 days after vaccination in three convalescent patients. Described treatment: approximately 9-day PBMC culture with coronavirus spike peptide pools or control peptides (ViraFEST assay). For these TCRs, the target antigens are not known. Cultured CD4+ T-cell DNA underwent Oncomine TCR Beta short-read sequencing. Via MiXCR, TCRdb re-called the PCR reads, giving one row per CDR3 protein. The profile covers roughly 25,000 distinct CDR3 sequences, with 30% appearing a single time and 3% to 3.5% taken by the ten largest. The source material was CD4+ T cells from blood, cultured in vitro, sampled about 7 months after SARS-CoV-2 vaccination. The receptor set was obtained from a human donor who had recovered from COVID-19.

The chain has TRBV6-1 and TRBJ2-7; possible D gene TRBD2, 6 bases. The CDR3 is 14 amino acids. Germline CDR1 is MNHNS and CDR2 is SASEGT. V gave up 6 bases and J gave up 4 bases, with 16 bases separating them. CDR3 residues: CASSLRREIYEQYF. CDR3 DNA sequence: TGTGCCAGCAGCCTTAGACGGGAGATATACGAGCAGTACTTC.

By proportion, this clonotype is medium-sized. V usage is TRBV7-2 and J usage is TRBJ2-5; 7 bases fit TRBD1. The CDR3 runs 13 residues. Germline values: CDR1 SGHTA, CDR2 FQGNSA. V gave up 1 base and J gave up 4 bases; unmatched junction bases: 0. CDR3 in DNA: TGTGCCAGCAGCTTAGACAGGGGAGAGACCCAGTACTTC. Protein sequence: CASSLDRGETQYF.

This clonotype was counted at least ten times. This rearrangement joins TRBV20-1 to TRBJ2-5; 11 bases match TRBD2. The trim removed 6 bases at V and 7 bases at J, leaving 19 bases unmatched. CDR1 and CDR2 from the germline V gene are DFQATT and SNEGSKA (reference sequence). This CDR3 spans 17 amino acids. CDR3 amino acids: CSAANQTSGRVSGTQYF. In nucleotides, the CDR3 is TGCAGTGCAGCCAACCAAACTAGCGGGAGAGTCTCTGGGACCCAGTACTTC.

The chain carries TRBV11-2 and TRBJ2-3, with no clear D. Germline V gene lookup returns CDR1 SGHAT and CDR2 FQNNGV. The CDR3 is made up of 14 amino acids. The V end was cut by 4 bases, the J end by 1 base, with 9 bases between. The CDR3: CASSSPRGTDTQYF. CDR3 DNA: TGTGCCAGCAGCTCCCCTCGGGGCACAGATACGCAGTATTTT. Complete variable domain (other parts from reference TRBV11-2 and TRBJ2-3): EAGVAQSPRYKIIEKRQSVAFWCNPISGHATLYWYQQILGQGPKLLIQFQNNGVVDDSQLPKDRFSAERLKGVDSTLKIQPAKLEDSAVYLCASSSPRGTDTQYFGPGTRLTVL.

This clonotype was detected only a few times. This rearrangement joins TRBV7-3 to TRBJ2-3; D is unresolved. V was clipped by 5 bases and J by 1 base, with 7 bases between them. This CDR3 contains 13 residues. Germline lookup yields CDR1 SGHTA and CDR2 FQGTGA. The CDR3 region has the DNA TGTGCCAGCAGCCTCCTGGGCACAGATACGCAGTATTTT. Amino acids: CASSLLGTDTQYF. The full variable domain, with the rest looked up from reference TRBV7-3 and TRBJ2-3, is GAGVSQTPSNKVTEKGKYVELRCDPISGHTALYWYRQSLGQGPEFLIYFQGTGAADDSGLPNDRFFAVRPEGSVSTLKIQRTERGDSAVYLCASSLLGTDTQYFGPGTRLTVL.

This clonotype has a handful of counts. This chain connects TRBV7-8 to TRBJ1-2; D is unresolved. The V end was cut by 5 bases, the J end by 6 bases, with 16 bases between. Germline CDR1 is SGHVS and CDR2 is FQNEAQ. This CDR3 has 14 residues. This chain's CDR3 is CASSIRYPGNGYTF. For the CDR3, the DNA is TGTGCCAGCAGCATAAGATACCCAGGAAATGGCTACACCTTC.

The gene calls are TRBV7-9 and TRBJ1-5; D remains ambiguous. This CDR3 has 12 residues. Between the trimmed V and J ends, which lost 2 bases and 6 bases, there was a span of 5 bases. The germline V gene encodes CDR1 SEHNR and CDR2 FQNEAQ (reference sequence). CDR3 DNA: TGTGCCAGCAGCTTATGGCTTCAGCCCCAGCATTTT. It specifies CASSLWLQPQHF. The whole variable domain, filled in from reference TRBV7-9 and TRBJ1-5, reads DTGVSQNPRHKITKRGQNVTFRCDPISEHNRLYWYRQTLGQGPEFLTYFQNEAQLEKSRLLSDRFSAERPKGSFSTLEIQRTEQGDSAMYLCASSLWLQPQHFGDGTRLSIL.

The chain recombines TRBV6-2 or TRBV6-3 with TRBJ1-6; D is perhaps TRBD1 (5 bases). The germline V gene encodes CDR1 MNHEY and CDR2 SVGEGT. Trimming removed 0 bases from V and 7 bases from J, with 19 bases in between. The CDR3 runs 18 residues. The CDR3 loop reads CASSYSIFDGARNSPLHF. In DNA form, the CDR3 reads TGTGCCAGCAGTTACTCGATCTTTGACGGGGCGCGGAATTCACCCCTCCACTTT.

The rearrangement joins TRBV20-1 to TRBJ2-5, with D tentatively TRBD1 (5 bases). This CDR3 is 13 amino acids long. V lost 5 bases, J lost 0 bases, and 10 bases lay in between. CDR1 is DFQATT and CDR2 is SNEGSKA in the germline V gene (reference sequence). CDR3 nucleotides: TGCAGTGCTCAGACAGACGACCAAGAGACCCAGTACTTC. Its protein product is CSAQTDDQETQYF.

The chain couples TRBV5-4 to TRBJ1-1, with 10 bases identical to TRBD1. Trimming cost V 3 bases and J 3 bases; bases outside gene matches: 5. The CDR3 runs 15 residues. Germline V lookup: CDR1 SGHNT, CDR2 YYREEE (reference sequence). CDR3 nucleotide sequence: TGTGCCAGCAGCTCCAGACAGGGGGCCGACACTGAAGCTTTCTTT. It specifies CASSSRQGADTEAFF.

DNA for the CDR3: TGTGCCATCAGACCTAGCGGTAGCACAGATACGCAGTATTTT. Protein product: CAIRPSGSTDTQYF. This chain joins TRBV10-3 and TRBJ2-3; 7 bases are a match to TRBD2. The V gene end was trimmed by 6 bases and the J gene end by 0 bases; junction bases not matched to a gene: 3. The CDR3 spans 14 residues. Germline V gene sequence: CDR1 ENHRY, CDR2 SYGVKD.

This chain connects TRBV7-2 to TRBJ2-2; no firm D call. CDR3 length: 14 residues. V lost 5 bases, J lost 0 bases, and 7 bases lay in between. Germline loops: CDR1 SGHTA, CDR2 FQGNSA. DNA for the CDR3: TGTGCCAGCAGCGGCGGACCGAACACCGGGGAGCTGTTTTTT. Its translation is CASSGGPNTGELFF.

The chain couples TRBV12-3 or TRBV12-4 to TRBJ2-5; D gene uncertain. This CDR3 contains 13 residues. The V end was cut by 7 bases, the J end by 4 bases, with 13 bases between. The CDR3 reads CASKQAMAETQYF. In nucleotides, the CDR3 is TGTGCCAGCAAGCAGGCTATGGCAGAGACCCAGTACTTC.

This sequence joins TRBV20-1 and TRBJ2-1, with 11 bases matching TRBD2. This CDR3 has 19 amino acids. V lost 6 bases and J lost 0; bases outside the gene matches: 16. Per the germline V gene, CDR1 is DFQATT and CDR2 is SNEGSKA (reference sequence). The CDR3: CSATTGLAGGRSSYNEQFF. In DNA, the CDR3 is TGCAGTGCAACCACCGGGCTAGCGGGAGGTCGAAGCTCCTACAATGAGCAGTTCTTC.

The DNA for the CDR3 is TGTGCCAGCAGCTTAATGAGGGCCTCCTACGAGCAGTACTTC. It specifies CASSLMRASYEQYF. The chain employs TRBV7-2 and TRBJ2-7, with D maybe TRBD2 (5 bases). Germline CDR1 SGHTA, CDR2 FQGNSA. The V gene lost 2 bases and the J gene lost 0 bases, with 8 bases spanning the gap. CDR3 length equals 14 residues.

DNA of the CDR3: TGTGCCACCAGCAGAGATACTAGGGGGTTAGGCTATGGCTACACCTTC. Protein: CATSRDTRGLGYGYTF. The genes are TRBV15 and TRBJ1-2; D is possibly TRBD1 (6 bases). The CDR3 length is 16 residues. Deletions cut 0 bases from V and 4 bases from J, with 15 bases between. Germline CDR1 reads LNHNV; CDR2 reads YYDKDF (reference sequence).

This chain connects TRBV28 to TRBJ2-3; D perhaps matches TRBD1 (6 bases). Germline CDR1 MDHEN, CDR2 SYDVKM. V gave up 5 bases and J gave up 0 bases, with 9 bases separating them. The CDR3 runs 14 residues. CDR3 amino acids: CASSRGGSTDTQYF. As DNA, the CDR3 is TGTGCCAGCAGTCGAGGGGGAAGCACAGATACGCAGTATTTT. Complete variable domain (other parts from reference TRBV28 and TRBJ2-3): DVKVTQSSRYLVKRTGEKVFLECVQDMDHENMFWYRQDPGLGLRLIYFSYDVKMKEKGDIPEGYSVSREKKERFSLILESASTNQTSMYLCASSRGGSTDTQYFGPGTRLTVL.

The chain is built from TRBV6-5 and TRBJ2-3; D uncertain. Germline CDR1 reads MNHEY; CDR2 reads SVGAGI. V dropped 4 bases and J dropped 1 base, with 3 bases sitting between them. There are 12 residues in the CDR3. The CDR3 reads CASSFGTDTQYF. The DNA for the CDR3 is TGTGCCAGCAGTTTCGGCACAGATACGCAGTATTTT.

V and J are TRBV6-2 or TRBV6-3 and TRBJ1-1, with 7 bases aligning to TRBD1. J gave up 5 bases and V 2 bases, and 8 bases lay outside the gene matches. The CDR3 has 15 amino acids. Germline V gene data show CDR1 as MNHEY and CDR2 as SVGEGT. The CDR3 DNA is TGTGCCAGCAGTTACCCCAACAGGGGATGGACTGAAGCTTTCTTT. This gives the protein CASSYPNRGWTEAFF.

This clonotype ranks as medium-sized. The J gene is TRBJ2-4, the V gene TRBV7-2; 10 nucleotides align to TRBD1. The V gene end was trimmed by 1 base and the J gene end by 8 bases; junction bases not matched to a gene: 2. The CDR3 runs 14 residues. Germline loops: CDR1 SGHTA, CDR2 FQGNSA. This CDR3 reads CASSLGQGADIQYF. CDR3 DNA sequence: TGTGCCAGCAGCTTAGGACAGGGGGCGGACATTCAGTACTTC.

The chain combines TRBV11-1 with TRBJ2-1; 12 bases are a match to TRBD2. CDR3 length: 15 amino acids. Germline-derived CDR1 and CDR2 are SGHAT and FQDESV (reference sequence). Losses at the gene ends were 1 base for V and 9 bases for J; bases not matched to a gene: 4. This CDR3 is CASSLELAGGFEQFF. The CDR3 DNA sequence: TGTGCCAGCAGCTTAGAGCTAGCGGGAGGGTTTGAGCAGTTCTTC.